This entry describes one TCR beta chain. The antigen remains undetermined. The CDR3 extends over 12 amino acids. Trimming stripped 2 bases from V and 8 bases from J, with 8 bases between. Per the germline V gene, CDR1 is SGHKS and CDR2 is YYEKEE (reference sequence). Samples were assayed with immunoSEQ v3.0 at survey level. Profiled with immunoSEQ multiplex PCR; TCRdb holds only in-frame clones, not every one. The sample holds 20,000 to 25,000 clones, roughly 90% seen once. This sample stems from a study of long-term antiretroviral therapy in people with HIV. Overall study context: Collection of the earliest samples took place about a decade ahead of the 2015 immediate-ART recommendation.

Points from the study as a whole: Patients on ART gained diversity, which nonetheless stayed below transplant donor controls. Regardless of time point, clones expanded before ART dominated the repertoire.

This receptor was taken from a man aged 55 to 69 with HIV. The chain uses TRBV5-5 and TRBJ2-1; D gene unclear. Sample: unsorted PBMCs, taken 0.6 years after starting antiretroviral therapy. CDR3 protein: CASSLVLYEQFF. CDR3 coding DNA: TGTGCCAGCAGCTTAGTCCTTTATGAGCAGTTCTTC.